This T cell receptor beta chain was obtained from a study of shared clonotypes between healthy human individuals. Study-level points and caveats: Only blood samples were collected, and tissue repertoires likely differ. The authors expected sequencing depth to affect clonotype sharing among donors. Rarefaction gave evidence that sorted-subset sequencing remained incomplete despite large depth. Compared with memory subsets, naive subsets generally had larger estimated richness.

About this clone itself: Its target is unknown.

Trimming at V came to 5 bases and at J to 0 bases, leaving 25 bases not matched to a gene. CDR1 and CDR2 from the germline V gene are MDHEN and SYDVKM. The CDR3 is 22 residues long. Some clones are missing from TCRdb's copy, which holds only in-frame ones; the method was immunoSEQ multiplex PCR. Of 2 million to 2.5 million clones in the sample, 95% were seen once. The sample taken for sequencing was naive CD4+ T cells sorted from blood. Subset given: CD45RA+ positively selected. This clonotype was sampled from a young man in good health. The V call is TRBV28, the J call TRBJ2-1, with TRBD1 matching 7 bases. CDR3 protein: CASSEPGQRYSRWSSSYNEQFF. CDR3 sequence (DNA): TGTGCCAGCAGTGAGCCGGGACAGCGGTATTCGCGGTGGTCAAGCTCCTACAATGAGCAGTTCTTC. Full variable domain (remainder filled in from reference TRBV28 and TRBJ2-1): DVKVTQSSRYLVKRTGEKVFLECVQDMDHENMFWYRQDPGLGLRLIYFSYDVKMKEKGDIPEGYSVSREKKERFSLILESASTNQTSMYLCASSEPGQRYSRWSSSYNEQFFGPGTRLTVL.